Below are 29 T cell receptor beta chains sequenced from a single sample in a study of cytomegalovirus exposure and HLA in healthy donors. PCR primers comprised 60 Vbeta and 13 Jbeta primers. Sequenced by immunoSEQ multiplex PCR; TCRdb stores in-frame clones only, minus some. This table has around 140,000 clones, approximately 79% appearing once. Input material: PBMCs. These receptors all come from a man aged 50 to 59 in good health and CMV-seropositive.

This clone showed up just once. This sequence joins TRBV5-1 and TRBJ2-7; 11 bases align to TRBD1. Germline-derived CDR1 and CDR2 are SGHRS and YFSETQ. CDR3 length: 18 amino acids. V lost 1 base to trimming and J lost 3 bases; unmatched junction nucleotides: 12. This CDR3 reads CASSLNQDRGLLHYEQYF. DNA for the CDR3: TGCGCCAGCAGCTTGAATCAGGACAGGGGGCTCCTGCACTACGAGCAGTACTTC.

CDR3 coding DNA: TGTGCCAGCAGCTTAAGGCGGGAGAACACTGAAGCTTTCTTT. Its protein product is CASSLRRENTEAFF. The rearrangement links TRBV7-6 to TRBJ1-1, with unresolved D. Trimming cost V 2 bases and J 1 base, with 8 bases left between them. The V gene's germline CDR1 is SGHVS and CDR2 FNYEAQ. This CDR3 has 14 residues.

The CDR3 nucleotides are TGTGCCAGCAGCTTGGGGACTAGCAGAACAGATACGCAGTATTTT. Translating it yields CASSLGTSRTDTQYF. The genes are TRBV5-4 and TRBJ2-3; 8 nucleotides match TRBD2. CDR3 length: 15 residues. Germline V lookup: CDR1 SGHNT, CDR2 YYREEE (reference sequence). The J segment lost 3 bases and the V segment lost 0 bases, leaving 3 bases of the junction unmatched.

The chain has TRBV5-1 and TRBJ2-3; tentatively, D is TRBD1 (6 bases). The V end was cut by 4 bases, the J end by 2 bases, with 14 bases between. The CDR3 is made up of 15 amino acids. Germline lookup yields CDR1 SGHRS and CDR2 YFSETQ. CDR3 sequence reads: CASSPQTGTTDTQYF. The CDR3 DNA reads as TGCGCCAGCAGCCCCCAGACAGGAACCACAGATACGCAGTATTTT.

Details on this clone: Relative to the germline gene, one junction end is altered; a read error may explain this. CDR3 bases: TGTTCCAGCAGCTTAGGGGCCACAGGGGGGTCTAATGAAAAACTGTTTTTT. Translated: CSSSLGATGGSNEKLFF. V is TRBV7-9 and J is TRBJ1-4; 8 bases map to TRBD1. The CDR3 length is 17 residues. Per the germline V gene, CDR1 is SEHNR and CDR2 is FQNEAQ (reference sequence).

The rearrangement joins TRBV4-1 to TRBJ1-2, with D possibly matching TRBD1 (6 bases). V was pared by 4 bases and J by 7 bases, with 19 bases between. In germline, CDR1 is MGHRA, CDR2 YSYEKL. The length of the CDR3 is 15 residues. CDR3 nucleotides: TGCGCCAGCAGCCCGGTCGGCGGGGGCGAGGGTGGCTACACCTTC. Translation gives CASSPVGGGEGGYTF.

A word on this clone: One end of the junction fails to match germline, which may point to a read error. V usage is TRBV7-9 and J usage is TRBJ2-1, with D unresolved. The CDR3 is 14 residues long. The germline gives CDR1 SEHNR, CDR2 FQNEAQ (reference sequence). The CDR3 protein is CSSSLMILYNEQFF. CDR3 in DNA: TGTTCCAGCAGCTTAATGATACTCTACAATGAGCAGTTCTTC.

The table lists this clone with a count of one. The gene calls are TRBV7-2 and TRBJ2-7; 9 positions agree with TRBD1. Germline V gives CDR1 SGHTA, CDR2 FQGNSA. V was pared by 5 bases and J by 1 base, with 3 bases of the junction left unmatched. This CDR3 is 14 amino acids long. CDR3 loop: CASSIGTGSYEQYF. The CDR3, as DNA: TGTGCCAGCAGCATAGGGACAGGGTCCTACGAGCAGTACTTC.

The V and J genes are TRBV4-2 and TRBJ1-5, with 10 bases aligning to TRBD1. With 1 base clipped from V and 0 bases from J, the junction kept 9 bases outside the gene matches. The CDR3 contains 19 residues. CDR1 and CDR2 (germline): LGHNA, YNFKEQ. In DNA, the CDR3 is TGTGCCAGCAGCCAAGCCCTCGGACAGGGGGATTATAGCAATCAGCCCCAGCATTTT. Translation: CASSQALGQGDYSNQPQHF.

The rearrangement joins TRBV5-4 to TRBJ1-6; maybe TRBD1 (6 bases). Germline loops: CDR1 SGHNT, CDR2 YYREEE (reference sequence). Trimming took 4 bases from V and 4 from J, leaving 12 bases between them. The CDR3 length is 15 residues. CDR3 sequence: CASSPETGYNSPLHF. The CDR3 bases are TGTGCCAGCAGCCCTGAGACAGGTTATAATTCACCCCTCCACTTT.

This clone was detected a few times. The chain has TRBV6-4 and TRBJ2-1, with TRBD1 matching over 10 bases. The length of the CDR3 is 15 residues. The V segment lost 5 bases and the J segment 5 bases; nucleotides outside the gene matches: 6. The V gene's germline CDR1 is MRHNA and CDR2 SNTAGT. As DNA, the CDR3 is TGTGCCAGCAGTTCGGGACAGGGGAGCCACAATGAGCAGTTCTTC. Translating it yields CASSSGQGSHNEQFF.

This clone was observed at least ten times. J is TRBJ2-1 and V is TRBV19; D perhaps matches TRBD2 (7 bases). The CDR3 extends over 13 amino acids. The germline V gene encodes CDR1 LNHDA and CDR2 SQIVND (reference sequence). Trimming cost V 10 bases and J 7 bases, with 17 bases left between them. The CDR3 nucleotides are TGTGCCACGGGGGGCCGTCAGGGGAATGAGCAGTTCTTC. It translates to CATGGRQGNEQFF.

The chain couples TRBV7-8 to TRBJ1-3; D ambiguous. Trimming pared 2 bases from V and 0 bases from J, leaving 8 bases between. CDR1 and CDR2 (germline): SGHVS, FQNEAQ. The CDR3 contains 15 residues. The CDR3 loop is CASSLSWSSGNTIYF. The DNA of the CDR3 is TGTGCCAGCAGCTTAAGTTGGAGCTCTGGAAACACCATATATTTT.

The chain joins TRBV5-1 to TRBJ2-2; 10 bases match TRBD2. The CDR3 has 16 amino acids. Germline values: CDR1 SGHRS, CDR2 YFSETQ. Trimming at V came to 2 bases and at J to 1 base, leaving 2 bases not matched to a gene. The CDR3 DNA sequence: TGCGCCAGCAGCTTCTTAGCGGGAGGGAACACCGGGGAGCTGTTTTTT. Protein product: CASSFLAGGNTGELFF.

V is TRBV29-1 and J is TRBJ1-1; TRBD1 agrees at 8 bases. The trim removed 4 bases at V and 6 bases at J, leaving 7 bases unmatched. CDR1 is SQVTM and CDR2 is ANQGSEA in the germline V gene. The CDR3 is made up of 13 amino acids. CDR3 region: CSVADREDAEAFF. For the CDR3, the DNA is TGCAGCGTTGCGGACAGGGAGGATGCTGAAGCTTTCTTT.

The rearrangement links TRBV19 to TRBJ2-7, with a weak D call TRBD2 (5 bases). The ends were cut back, 9 bases at V and 1 base at J, with 16 bases in the middle. The CDR3 is made up of 14 amino acids. Germline V gene data show CDR1 as LNHDA and CDR2 as SQIVND (reference sequence). CDR3 sequence reads: CASSPLGISYEQYF. The CDR3 DNA reads TGTGCCAGCTCCCCGCTCGGGATTTCCTACGAGCAGTACTTC.

The rearrangement links TRBV7-9 to TRBJ1-4; D is perhaps TRBD1 (6 bases). The CDR3 sequence is 15 residues long. V lost 4 bases and J lost 5, with 14 bases in between. CDR1 and CDR2 (germline): SEHNR, FQNEAQ (reference sequence). For the CDR3, the DNA is TGTGCCAGCAGCTCTACAGGGATGCTCAATGAAAAACTGTTTTTT. It specifies CASSSTGMLNEKLFF.

The chain links TRBV12-2 to TRBJ2-1; the table names TRBD2, a call not compared with the DNA. TRBV12-2 is reported as a pseudogene. The CDR3 spans 17 residues. CDR3 protein: CASRLGLAGFRGHEQFF. The DNA for the CDR3 is TGTGCAAGTCGCTTAGGACTAGCGGGATTCCGAGGACATGAGCAGTTCTTC.

This chain joins TRBV27 and TRBJ2-3; 9 nucleotides align to TRBD2. With V trimmed by 11 bases and J by 2 bases, 8 bases remained unmatched. The CDR3 runs 14 residues. Germline lookup yields CDR1 MNHEY and CDR2 SMNVEV (reference sequence). CDR3 DNA: TGTGCCTCCTCCGGCGGGGGGGCCACAGATACGCAGTATTTT. The encoded protein is CASSGGGATDTQYF.

The chain has TRBV7-8 and TRBJ1-5, with 8 positions matching TRBD1. Looked up from germline, CDR1 is SGHVS and CDR2 is FQNEAQ. The trim removed 5 bases at V and 5 bases at J, leaving 8 bases unmatched. This CDR3 has 15 residues. The CDR3 DNA reads as TGTGCCAGCAGCCGACAACGGACAGGGTATCAGCCCCAGCATTTT. It codes for CASSRQRTGYQPQHF.

V and J are TRBV5-1 and TRBJ2-1; the D gene is possibly TRBD1 (6 bases). This CDR3 spans 14 amino acids. CDR1 and CDR2 from the germline V gene are SGHRS and YFSETQ. Trimming pared 4 bases from V and 9 bases from J, leaving 17 bases between. CDR3 nucleotide sequence: TGCGCCAGCAGCGAGAAGTCACAGGGTACTGAGCAGTTCTTC. The encoded protein is CASSEKSQGTEQFF.

CDR3 in amino acids: CASRLDRMNTEAFF. CDR3 in DNA: TGTGCCAGTAGATTGGACAGAATGAACACTGAAGCTTTCTTT. V usage is TRBV19 and J usage is TRBJ1-1; D might be TRBD1 (6 bases). Trimming removed 6 bases at V and 0 bases at J, with 11 bases between. Germline V gene lookup returns CDR1 LNHDA and CDR2 SQIVND (reference sequence). This CDR3 has 14 amino acids.

This rearrangement joins TRBV2 to TRBJ1-5; 7 positions agree with TRBD1. The CDR3 runs 14 residues. The germline V gene encodes CDR1 SNHLY and CDR2 FYNNEI. With 4 bases clipped from V and 7 bases from J, the junction kept 7 bases outside the gene matches. The CDR3 coding sequence is TGTGCCAGCAGTGGGGACAGAAAGGGCCAGCCCCAGCATTTT. It translates to CASSGDRKGQPQHF.

This chain connects TRBV4-1 to TRBJ2-1, with 7 nucleotides matching TRBD2. The length of the CDR3 is 16 residues. V lost 1 base to trimming and J lost 2 bases; unmatched junction nucleotides: 5. Germline V gene data show CDR1 as MGHRA and CDR2 as YSYEKL. CDR3 in amino acids: CASSQGTGGTYNEQFF. CDR3 bases: TGCGCCAGCAGCCAAGGGACCGGGGGGACCTACAATGAGCAGTTCTTC.

The genes are TRBV5-1 and TRBJ2-2, with TRBD2 as a possible D gene (5 bases). The V end was cut by 0 bases, the J end by 3 bases, with 6 bases between. This CDR3 comprises 14 residues. Per the germline V gene, CDR1 is SGHRS and CDR2 is YFSETQ. The CDR3, as DNA: TGCGCCAGCAGCTTGGGGCGGGACACCGGGGAGCTGTTTTTT. This translates into CASSLGRDTGELFF.

This clone was seen a handful of times. The gene calls are TRBV7-8 and TRBJ2-6, with D unresolved. CDR1 and CDR2 (germline): SGHVS, FQNEAQ. With 2 bases removed from V and 4 bases from J, the gap between germline ends came to 9 bases. The CDR3 length is 15 residues. The CDR3 is CASSLSRSGANVLTF. The CDR3 DNA follows: TGTGCCAGCAGCTTAAGCCGGTCAGGGGCCAACGTCCTGACTTTC.

V usage is TRBV5-1 and J usage is TRBJ2-3; the match to TRBD2 covers 8 bases. CDR3 size: 16 residues. V was clipped by 0 bases and J by 3 bases; unmatched bases: 6. Germline CDR1 reads SGHRS; CDR2 reads YFSETQ. This CDR3 reads CASSLVLTSGTDTQYF. In DNA, the CDR3 is TGCGCCAGCAGCTTGGTTTTAACTAGCGGAACAGATACGCAGTATTTT.

The chain links TRBV5-6 to TRBJ1-2; D possibly corresponds to TRBD1 (6 bases). In germline, CDR1 is SGHDT, CDR2 YYEEEE. Deletions cut 2 bases from V and 10 bases from J, with 9 bases between. The CDR3 length is 11 residues. The DNA of the CDR3 is TGTGCCAGCAGCTTTGCAGGGGCCTACACCTTC. The encoded protein is CASSFAGAYTF.

V gene TRBV7-8 combines with J gene TRBJ2-2; 10 bases agree with TRBD2. The ends lost 2 bases at V and 1 base at J; junction bases unmatched: 4. Germline values: CDR1 SGHVS, CDR2 FQNEAQ. The CDR3 length is 17 residues. CDR3 bases: TGTGCCAGCAGCTTAACCGGACTAGCGGTGAACACCGGGGAGCTGTTTTTT. It codes for CASSLTGLAVNTGELFF.